The entry below gives a single T cell receptor beta chain sequence along with its context. The sample belongs to a study of memory CD4+ T cells and cytomegalovirus serostatus. Deletions cut 5 bases from V and 2 bases from J, with 10 bases between. This CDR3 is 13 amino acids long. Per germline, CDR1 SGHNT and CDR2 YYREEE (reference sequence). Using immunoSEQ multiplex PCR, the repertoire was profiled, and TCRdb retains in-frame clones only, with some absent. The table records about 75,000 clones, roughly 80% of them present only once. The sort gate was single viable CD3+CD4+CD8-CD45RO+ cells for memory CD4+ T cells.

V and J are TRBV5-4 and TRBJ1-2, with D possibly being TRBD1 (5 bases). The receptor was isolated from an adult in good health and CMV-seropositive. Sequenced: memory CD4+ T cells from blood. This CDR3 reads CASSTGGNYGYTF. CDR3 DNA sequence: TGTGCCAGCAGTACGGGGGGGAACTATGGCTACACCTTC.